This section outlines one T cell receptor (beta chain) sequence together with its context. Antigen: not known. The CDR3 runs 13 residues. V was clipped by 2 bases and J by 6 bases, with 8 bases between them. CDR1 and CDR2 from the germline V gene are LNHDA and SQIVND (reference sequence). Specified treatment: some 19 received Ad26.COV2.S at low or high dose, single or two shots; roughly five received placebo; per-sample allocation not given. Day 63 following the first vaccine or placebo injection was when the samples were taken. This sample is drawn from a study of Ad26.COV2.S vaccination and SARS-CoV-2 variants. Turning to the study itself: By the intramuscular route, Ad26.COV2.S was given once, or twice 56 days apart. Study-wide points: TCR breadth and depth estimates may have understated total T cell responses. Substantial breadth was reported for post-vaccination spike-specific CD8+ and CD4+ T cells.

Sequenced by immunoSEQ multiplex PCR; TCRdb stores in-frame clones only, minus some. The table has about 450,000 clones, about 88% seen once. The specimen comprised peripheral blood, sampled in a trial of Ad26.COV2.S vaccine versus placebo. The V gene is TRBV19, the J gene TRBJ2-1, with D perhaps TRBD1 or TRBD2 (5 bases each). The receptor was derived from a person between 18 and 60 years old who received the Ad26.COV2.S COVID-19 vaccine or a placebo. The CDR3 DNA reads TGTGCCAGTAGTATATTGGGGGTCAATGAGCAGTTCTTC. This sequence encodes CASSILGVNEQFF. The full variable domain, completed using reference TRBV19 and TRBJ2-1, is DGGITQSPKYLFRKEGQNVTLSCEQNLNHDAMYWYRQDPGQGLRLIYYSQIVNDFQKGDIAEGYSVSREKKESFPLTVTSAQKNPTAFYLCASSILGVNEQFFGPGTRLTVL.